Presented here are 22 T cell receptor beta chains from one specimen sequenced in a study of blood T cell repertoires in COVID-19. Profiling relied on immunoSEQ multiplex PCR, and the TCRdb table lists in-frame clones only, not all of them. The sample lists approximately 30,000 clones; around four fifths were seen once. The sample was peripheral blood. These receptors all stem from a man between 65 and 85 years old with acute or convalescent COVID-19.

Turning to this clone: Because it lacks the conserved phenylalanine or tryptophan at the end, this CDR3 is likely a read error. It is unclear where the CDR3 begins or ends on the DNA, so no DNA is shown, and the CDR3 is as TCRdb lists it. The chain carries TRBV6-1 and TRBJ1-2; the DNA was not compared with TRBD1, the D call given in the table. Both ends counted, the CDR3 spans 16 residues. Germline CDR1 MNHNS, CDR2 SASEGT. CDR3 protein: CASSDVTGTGTSGDTI.

The chain couples TRBV15 to TRBJ2-7; tentatively, D is TRBD2 (5 bases). CDR1 LNHNV and CDR2 YYDKDF come from the germline V gene (reference sequence). The CDR3 extends over 12 amino acids. V was shortened by 5 bases and J by 4 bases, with 9 bases between the two germline ends. CDR3 nucleotide sequence: TGTGCCACCAGCTCACTAGGTTACGAGCAGTACTTC. This sequence encodes CATSSLGYEQYF.

This clone was detected only once. The rearrangement uses TRBV7-2 and TRBJ1-2; tentatively, D is TRBD1 (5 bases). V was pared by 1 base and J by 1 base, with 16 bases between. The CDR3 length is 17 residues. CDR1 is SGHTA, CDR2 FQGNSA, per germline. As DNA, the CDR3 is TGTGCCAGCAGCTTAGTAGGTGACAGTTATTTTAACTATGGCTACACCTTC. This translates into CASSLVGDSYFNYGYTF. Variable domain in full (rest from reference TRBV7-2 and TRBJ1-2): GAGVSQSPSNKVTEKGKDVELRCDPISGHTALYWYRQSLGQGLEFLIYFQGNSAPDKSGLPSDRFSAERTGGSVSTLTIQRTQQEDSAVYLCASSLVGDSYFNYGYTFGSGTRLTVV.

This clone was recorded at least ten times. The V call is TRBV19, the J call TRBJ2-3; 7 bases are shared with TRBD1. V dropped 5 bases and J dropped 0; count of bases not matched to a gene: 5. This CDR3 spans 15 amino acids. Germline-derived CDR1 and CDR2 are LNHDA and SQIVND (reference sequence). DNA of the CDR3: TGTGCCAGTAGTGGCAGGGGGATTAGCACAGATACGCAGTATTTT. Amino acids: CASSGRGISTDTQYF. The whole variable domain, remainder taken from reference TRBV19 and TRBJ2-3, is DGGITQSPKYLFRKEGQNVTLSCEQNLNHDAMYWYRQDPGQGLRLIYYSQIVNDFQKGDIAEGYSVSREKKESFPLTVTSAQKNPTAFYLCASSGRGISTDTQYFGPGTRLTVL.

V usage is TRBV5-1 and J usage is TRBJ1-6; the D gene is possibly TRBD1 (5 bases). The germline gives CDR1 SGHRS, CDR2 YFSETQ. CDR3 length: 15 amino acids. Trimming left V 0 bases short and J 7 bases short, with 11 bases between. Written as DNA, the CDR3 is TGCGCCAGCAGCTTGGAACAGGTTAACAATTCACCCCTCCACTTT. Its protein is CASSLEQVNNSPLHF. Supplemented by reference TRBV5-1 and TRBJ1-6, the full variable domain reads KAGVTQTPRYLIKTRGQQVTLSCSPISGHRSVSWYQQTPGQGLQFLFEYFSETQRNKGNFPGRFSGRQFSNSRSEMNVSTLELGDSALYLCASSLEQVNNSPLHFGNGTRLTVT.

This clone was seen only once. The chain links TRBV13 to TRBJ2-7; 16 bases match TRBD2. The CDR3 has 14 residues. With V trimmed by 11 bases and J by 7 bases, 8 bases remained unmatched. CDR1 is PRHDT and CDR2 is FYEKMQ in the germline V gene (reference sequence). This CDR3 reads CAPSKGLAGGEQYF. Written as DNA, the CDR3 is TGTGCCCCCAGCAAGGGACTAGCGGGAGGGGAGCAGTACTTC.

The chain employs TRBV7-2 and TRBJ2-4, with TRBD2 matching over 9 bases. In germline, CDR1 is SGHTA, CDR2 FQGNSA. With V trimmed by 0 bases and J by 5 bases, 5 bases remained unmatched. The CDR3 is made up of 16 amino acids. CDR3 in amino acids: CASSLASSGGQNIQYF. The CDR3 DNA follows: TGTGCCAGCAGCTTAGCAAGTAGCGGGGGTCAAAACATTCAGTACTTC. Filled out from reference TRBV7-2 and TRBJ2-4, the complete variable domain reads GAGVSQSPSNKVTEKGKDVELRCDPISGHTALYWYRQSLGQGLEFLIYFQGNSAPDKSGLPSDRFSAERTGGSVSTLTIQRTQQEDSAVYLCASSLASSGGQNIQYFGAGTRLSVL.

This clone was observed a single time. The rearrangement links TRBV19 to TRBJ1-5; D gene unclear. The CDR3 runs 14 residues. Germline CDR1 LNHDA, CDR2 SQIVND (reference sequence). V was pared by 3 bases and J by 3 bases, with 9 bases between. The CDR3 spells CASSILGNNQPQHF. The CDR3 DNA reads TGTGCCAGTAGTATTTTGGGCAACAATCAGCCCCAGCATTTT.

The gene calls are TRBV9 and TRBJ2-5, with D maybe TRBD2 (7 bases). Germline V gives CDR1 SGDLS, CDR2 YYNGEE. The CDR3 runs to 16 residues. The V end was cut by 3 bases, the J end by 4 bases, with 19 bases between. CDR3 in amino acids: CASSARIGGLRETQYF. The CDR3, as DNA: TGTGCCAGCAGCGCAAGGATCGGGGGGCTCAGAGAGACCCAGTACTTC. Filled out from reference TRBV9 and TRBJ2-5, the complete variable domain reads DSGVTQTPKHLITATGQRVTLRCSPRSGDLSVYWYQQSLDQGLQFLIQYYNGEERAKGNILERFSAQQFPDLHSELNLSSLELGDSALYFCASSARIGGLRETQYFGPGTRLLVL.

The chain combines TRBV12-5 with TRBJ2-1; D is perhaps TRBD1 (5 bases). V shed 4 bases and J shed 8 bases, with 6 bases lying between them. This CDR3 has 11 residues. From germline, CDR1 is LGHNT and CDR2 FRNRAP. This CDR3 is CASGWGYEQFF. The CDR3 region has the DNA TGTGCTAGTGGTTGGGGCTATGAGCAGTTCTTC. The full variable domain, its missing parts supplied by reference TRBV12-5 and TRBJ2-1, is DARVTQTPRHKVTEMGQEVTMRCQPILGHNTVFWYRQTMMQGLELLAYFRNRAPLDDSGMPKDRFSAEMPDATLATLKIQPSEPRDSAVYFCASGWGYEQFFGPGTRLTVL.

V usage is TRBV12-3 or TRBV12-4 and J usage is TRBJ2-5; weak D call: TRBD1 (6 bases). The CDR3 runs 13 residues. V dropped 6 bases and J dropped 3 bases, with 11 bases sitting between them. CDR3 in DNA: TGTGCCAGCAGACCTAACAGGGAAGAGACCCAGTACTTC. Encoded protein: CASRPNREETQYF.

The sample holds one count of this clone. This chain links TRBV7-9 with TRBJ2-7, with 7 bases lining up with TRBD2. Per germline, CDR1 SEHNR and CDR2 FQNEAQ (reference sequence). This CDR3 is 15 amino acids long. The V and J ends lost 5 bases and 5 bases, in that order; junction bases with no gene match: 12. CDR3 loop: CASSKSRGTTDEQYF. The CDR3 region has the DNA TGTGCCAGCAGCAAATCGAGAGGGACTACGGACGAGCAGTACTTC.

This sequence joins TRBV6-2 or TRBV6-3 and TRBJ1-4; D is uncertain. The CDR3 is 14 residues long. Trimming left V 0 bases short and J 1 base short, with 3 bases between. The germline CDR1 and CDR2 sequences are MNHEY and SVGEGT. The CDR3 spells CASSYSGTNEKLFF. DNA of the CDR3: TGTGCCAGCAGTTACTCCGGAACTAATGAAAAACTGTTTTTT.

The chain has TRBV9 and TRBJ2-7, with D possibly matching TRBD2 (6 bases). Looked up from germline, CDR1 is SGDLS and CDR2 is YYNGEE. V was pared by 4 bases and J by 4 bases, with 12 bases between. The CDR3 is 13 residues long. The CDR3 coding sequence is TGTGCCAGCAGCTTCCGGGGAGGATACGAGCAGTACTTC. Its translation is CASSFRGGYEQYF. Full variable domain (remainder filled in from reference TRBV9 and TRBJ2-7): DSGVTQTPKHLITATGQRVTLRCSPRSGDLSVYWYQQSLDQGLQFLIQYYNGEERAKGNILERFSAQQFPDLHSELNLSSLELGDSALYFCASSFRGGYEQYFGPGTRLTVT.

This clone was observed a few times. The chain recombines TRBV28 with TRBJ1-1; 9 nucleotides match TRBD1. V gave up 3 bases and J gave up 6 bases; unmatched junction bases: 5. CDR3 length equals 14 residues. CDR1 is MDHEN, CDR2 SYDVKM, per germline. CDR3 nucleotides: TGTGCCAGCAGTTTCTCGGGACAGGGTTCTGAAGCTTTCTTT. It is translated as CASSFSGQGSEAFF.

In its sample, this clone was seen many times. The chain has TRBV9 and TRBJ2-3; 11 bases are shared with TRBD2. The germline gives CDR1 SGDLS, CDR2 YYNGEE. The CDR3 spans 15 residues. V shed 4 bases and J 10 bases; nucleotides not matched to a gene: 11. Here the CDR3 reads CASSPLSGGAFSQYF. In nucleotides, the CDR3 is TGTGCCAGCAGCCCACTTAGCGGGGGGGCCTTTTCGCAGTATTTT.

The chain employs TRBV5-1 and TRBJ2-3; the match to TRBD2 covers 8 bases. V was clipped by 4 bases and J by 4 bases; unmatched bases: 11. This CDR3 spans 16 amino acids. Germline loops: CDR1 SGHRS, CDR2 YFSETQ. CDR3 residues: CASSQIAGMNPDTQYF. CDR3 DNA: TGCGCCAGCAGCCAAATAGCGGGGATGAACCCAGATACGCAGTATTTT. Based on the CDR3 plus reference TRBV5-1 and TRBJ2-3, the full variable domain is KAGVTQTPRYLIKTRGQQVTLSCSPISGHRSVSWYQQTPGQGLQFLFEYFSETQRNKGNFPGRFSGRQFSNSRSEMNVSTLELGDSALYLCASSQIAGMNPDTQYFGPGTRLTVL.

V gene TRBV27 combines with J gene TRBJ1-5, with TRBD1 identical over 8 bases. Germline loops: CDR1 MNHEY, CDR2 SMNVEV (reference sequence). Germline trimming cut 0 bases from V and 5 bases from J; bases unmatched to any gene: 3. The CDR3 consists of 15 residues. The CDR3 region has the DNA TGTGCCAGCAGTTTATCATTGACAGGGGATCAGCCCCAGCATTTT. It translates to CASSLSLTGDQPQHF.

The genes are TRBV6-2 or TRBV6-3 and TRBJ1-1; 7 nucleotides align to TRBD1. The germline CDR1 and CDR2 sequences are MNHEY and SVGEGT. This CDR3 contains 14 residues. Trimming removed 3 bases from V and 6 bases from J; junction bases left unmatched: 7. CDR3 residues: CASSYYRQGAEAFF. The CDR3 bases are TGTGCCAGCAGTTATTACCGACAGGGCGCTGAAGCTTTCTTT.

This clone was detected a few times. The gene calls are TRBV6-5 and TRBJ2-2; D call uncertain. The CDR3 sequence is 14 residues long. V lost 6 bases and J lost 1, with 9 bases in between. Germline V CDR1 and CDR2: MNHEY, SVGAGI. Here the CDR3 reads CASRTTLNTGELFF. DNA of the CDR3: TGTGCCAGCAGGACAACACTGAACACCGGGGAGCTGTTTTTT.

This clone was found a few times. J is TRBJ2-1 and V is TRBV15; the match to TRBD2 covers 7 bases. The CDR3 extends over 16 amino acids. The germline gives CDR1 LNHNV, CDR2 YYDKDF (reference sequence). Trimming took 5 bases from V and 4 from J; bases not matched to a gene: 11. CDR3 sequence (DNA): TGTGCCACCAGCGACAACACACGGGGAGGGTACAATGAGCAGTTCTTC. Protein product: CATSDNTRGGYNEQFF.

V is TRBV7-9 and J is TRBJ2-5, with 8 bases lining up with TRBD2. This CDR3 contains 15 residues. Germline CDR1 reads SEHNR; CDR2 reads FQNEAQ (reference sequence). J was trimmed by 2 bases and V by 3 bases; bases with no gene match: 5. The CDR3 nucleotides read TGTGCCAGCAGCTTGGCTAGCGGGCGTCAAGAGACCCAGTACTTC. Translation: CASSLASGRQETQYF.